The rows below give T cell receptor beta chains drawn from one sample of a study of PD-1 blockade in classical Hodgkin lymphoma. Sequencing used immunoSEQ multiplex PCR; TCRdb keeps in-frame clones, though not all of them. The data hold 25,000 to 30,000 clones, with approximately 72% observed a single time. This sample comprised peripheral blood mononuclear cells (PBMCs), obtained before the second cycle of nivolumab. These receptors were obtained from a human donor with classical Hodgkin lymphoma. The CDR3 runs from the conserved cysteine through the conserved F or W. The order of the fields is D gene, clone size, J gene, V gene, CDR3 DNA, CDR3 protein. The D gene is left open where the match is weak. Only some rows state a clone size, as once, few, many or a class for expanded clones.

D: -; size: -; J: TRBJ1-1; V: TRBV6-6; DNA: TGTGCCAGCCGAACACAATACACTGAAGCTTTCTTT; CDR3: CASRTQYTEAFF
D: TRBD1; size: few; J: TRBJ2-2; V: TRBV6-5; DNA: TGTGCCAGCAGGGGGACAGGGTTTACCGGGGAGCTGTTTTTT; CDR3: CASRGTGFTGELFF
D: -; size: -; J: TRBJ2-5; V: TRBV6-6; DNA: TGTGCCAGCAGTTTAACCGGATTATTAGAGACCCAGTACTTC; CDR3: CASSLTGLLETQYF
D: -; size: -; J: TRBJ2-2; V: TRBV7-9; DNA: TGTGCCAGCAGCACCGGGACGTCGAACACCGGGGAGCTGTTTTTT; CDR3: CASSTGTSNTGELFF
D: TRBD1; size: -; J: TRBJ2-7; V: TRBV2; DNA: TGTGCCAGCAGGATGACAGGGTTCTACGAGCAGTACTTC; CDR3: CASRMTGFYEQYF
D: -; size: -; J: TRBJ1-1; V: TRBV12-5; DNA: TGTGCTAGTGGCCCTCCGGGGGTATCGAACACTGAAGCTTTCTTT; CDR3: CASGPPGVSNTEAFF
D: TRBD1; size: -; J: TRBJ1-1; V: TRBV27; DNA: TGTGCCAGCAGTTTATTGGACAGGGGCCCGATGAACACTGAAGCTTTCTTT; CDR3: CASSLLDRGPMNTEAFF
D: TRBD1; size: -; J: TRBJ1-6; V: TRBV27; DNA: TGTGCCAGCAGGGGACAGGGGAATTCACCCCTCCACTTT; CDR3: CASRGQGNSPLHF
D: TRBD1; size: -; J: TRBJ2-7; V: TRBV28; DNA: TGTGCCAGCATGACAGGGGGCGAATACGAGCAGTACTTC; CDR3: CASMTGGEYEQYF
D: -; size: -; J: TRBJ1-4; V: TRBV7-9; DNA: TGTGCCAGCAGCGGGGGACGGACAACTAATGAAAAACTGTTTTTT; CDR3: CASSGGRTTNEKLFF
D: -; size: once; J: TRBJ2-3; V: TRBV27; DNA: TGTGCCAGCAGAATACAGGGAAAATCAGATACGCAGTATTTT; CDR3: CASRIQGKSDTQYF
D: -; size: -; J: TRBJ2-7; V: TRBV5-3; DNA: TGTGCCAGCAGCTTGACGTATACCTACGAGCAGTACTTC; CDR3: CASSLTYTYEQYF
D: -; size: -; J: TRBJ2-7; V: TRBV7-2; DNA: TGTGCCAGCAGCTCCCGGGACTCCCGAACCTACGAGCAGTACTTC; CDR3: CASSSRDSRTYEQYF
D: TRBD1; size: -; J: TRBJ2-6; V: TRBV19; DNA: TGTGCCAGTAGTATTAGGACAGGGGGATCCTCTGGGGCCAACGTCCTGACTTTC; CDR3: CASSIRTGGSSGANVLTF
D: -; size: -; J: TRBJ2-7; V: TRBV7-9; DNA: TGTGCCAGCAGCACGCAGGGTCCCGAGCAGTACTTC; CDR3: CASSTQGPEQYF
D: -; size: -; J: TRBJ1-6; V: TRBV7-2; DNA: TGTGCCAGCAGCTTATCGACAGCATACTATAATTCACCCCTCCACTTT; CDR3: CASSLSTAYYNSPLHF
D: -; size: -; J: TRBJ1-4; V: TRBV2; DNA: TGTGCCAGCATTCGAGACAGCCAGTATGAAAAACTGTTTTTT; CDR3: CASIRDSQYEKLFF
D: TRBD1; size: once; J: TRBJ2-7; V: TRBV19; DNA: TGTGCCAGTAGTATAGGACAGGGGGCGCGTGAGCAGTACTTC; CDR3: CASSIGQGAREQYF
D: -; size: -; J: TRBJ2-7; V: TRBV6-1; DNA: TGTGCCAGCAGTGTCTCCCGGACAGAGTCCTACGAGCAGTACTTC; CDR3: CASSVSRTESYEQYF
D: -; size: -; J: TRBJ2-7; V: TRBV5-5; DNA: TGTGCCAGCAGCTTGGGTCCGGTTACCCTCTCCTACGAGCAGTACTTC; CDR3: CASSLGPVTLSYEQYF
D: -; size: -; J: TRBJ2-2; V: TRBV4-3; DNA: TGCGCCAGCAGCGCCAGCACCGGGGAGCTGTTTTTT; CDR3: CASSASTGELFF
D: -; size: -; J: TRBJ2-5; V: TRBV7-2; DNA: TGTGCCAGCAGTCCTAGTAAAGAGACCCAGTACTTC; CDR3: CASSPSKETQYF
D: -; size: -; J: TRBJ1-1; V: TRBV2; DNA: TGTGCCAGCAGTGCGGGCAGGATGAACACTGAAGCTTTCTTT; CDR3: CASSAGRMNTEAFF
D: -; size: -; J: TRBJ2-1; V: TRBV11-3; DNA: TGTGCCAGCAGCTTAGATCGAGGGACTGGGGAGTTCTTC; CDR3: CASSLDRGTGEFF
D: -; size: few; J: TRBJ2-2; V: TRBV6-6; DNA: TGTGCCAGCAGCCCTAGGTCGACCGGGGAGCTGTTTTTT; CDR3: CASSPRSTGELFF
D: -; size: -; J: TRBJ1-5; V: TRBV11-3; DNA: TGTGCCAGCGGCTCCGACGGACAGTACAATCAGCCCCAGCATTTT; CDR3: CASGSDGQYNQPQHF
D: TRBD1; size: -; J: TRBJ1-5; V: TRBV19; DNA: TGTGCCAGTAGTAAGTCAGGGGGTCAGCCCCAGCATTTT; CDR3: CASSKSGGQPQHF
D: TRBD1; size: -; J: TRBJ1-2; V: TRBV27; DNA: TGTGCCAGCAGTTCTCAGGGGGCGCCTGGCTACACCTTC; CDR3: CASSSQGAPGYTF
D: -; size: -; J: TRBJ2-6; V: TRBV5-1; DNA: TGCGCCAGCAGCTTGAGGGCGGGGGCCAACGTCCTGACTTTC; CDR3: CASSLRAGANVLTF
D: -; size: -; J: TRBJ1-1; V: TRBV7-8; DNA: TGTGCCAGCAGCTTTAGAGCGAACACTGAAGCTTTCTTT; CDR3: CASSFRANTEAFF
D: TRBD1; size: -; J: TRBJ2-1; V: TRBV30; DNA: TGTGCCTGGGGACAGGTACTGTCATCCAGGTACAATGAGCAGTTCTTC; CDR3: CAWGQVLSSRYNEQFF
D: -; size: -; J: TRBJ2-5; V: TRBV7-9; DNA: TGTGCCAGCAGCTCGAACCGAGAGACCCAGTACTTC; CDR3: CASSSNRETQYF
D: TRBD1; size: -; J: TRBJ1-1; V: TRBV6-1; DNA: TGTGCCAGCAGGAATAGACAGGGGGTAGAAACTGAAGCTTTCTTT; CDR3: CASRNRQGVETEAFF
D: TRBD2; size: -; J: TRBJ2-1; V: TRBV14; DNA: TGTGCCAGCAGCCAAAAGAGCCCACGGACTAGCGGGGGGCTAATAGAGCAGTTCTTC; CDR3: CASSQKSPRTSGGLIEQFF
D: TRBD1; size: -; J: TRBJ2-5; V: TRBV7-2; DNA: TGTGCCAGCAGCGACGGACAGGGTTTGTGGACCCAGTACTTC; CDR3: CASSDGQGLWTQYF
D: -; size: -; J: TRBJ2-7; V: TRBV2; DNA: TGTGCCAGCAGCCTAAATATGGACAGTTACGAGCAGTACTTC; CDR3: CASSLNMDSYEQYF
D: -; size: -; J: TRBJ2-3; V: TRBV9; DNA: TGTGCCAGCAGCGTGTCTGGGGTAAATACGCAGTATTTT; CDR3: CASSVSGVNTQYF
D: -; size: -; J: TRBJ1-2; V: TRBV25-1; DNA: TGTGCCAGCACCGGGTCCGCGTTAAACTATGGCTACACCTTC; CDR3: CASTGSALNYGYTF
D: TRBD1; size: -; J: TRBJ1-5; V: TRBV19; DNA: TGTGCCAGTAGTATATTTTACGAGGGGGCAAGCAATCAGCCCCAGCATTTT; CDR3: CASSIFYEGASNQPQHF
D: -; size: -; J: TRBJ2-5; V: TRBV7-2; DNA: TGTGCCAGCAGCTCGTCAGACAATGGAGAGACCCAGTACTTC; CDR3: CASSSSDNGETQYF
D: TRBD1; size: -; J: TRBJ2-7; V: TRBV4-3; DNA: TGCGCCAGCAGCCAAGATCGTAGAGGGGGCAACTACGAGCAGTACTTC; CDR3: CASSQDRRGGNYEQYF
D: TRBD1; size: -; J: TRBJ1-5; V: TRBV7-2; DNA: TGTGCCAGCGGGTCCAGGACAGGGGTAAATCAGCCCCAGCATTTT; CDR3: CASGSRTGVNQPQHF
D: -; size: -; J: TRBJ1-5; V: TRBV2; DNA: TGTGCCACCGCTGCGGGGACCAACACGAATCAGCCCCAGCATTTT; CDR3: CATAAGTNTNQPQHF
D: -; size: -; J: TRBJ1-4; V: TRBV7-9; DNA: TGTGCCAGCAGCGCCTTTTCGGGGGGTAATGAAAAACTGTTTTTT; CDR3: CASSAFSGGNEKLFF
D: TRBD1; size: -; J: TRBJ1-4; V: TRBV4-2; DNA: TGTGCCAGCAGCCAAGGAGGTCCGGGACAGCATAATGAAAAACTGTTTTTT; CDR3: CASSQGGPGQHNEKLFF
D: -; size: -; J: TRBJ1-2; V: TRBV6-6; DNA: TGTGCCAGCAGTTACAACACGGAGAGCTACACCTTC; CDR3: CASSYNTESYTF
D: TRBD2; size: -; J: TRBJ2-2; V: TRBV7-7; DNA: TGTGCCAGCAGTCCTAGCGGGGGGTTTGGCACCGGGGAGCTGTTTTTT; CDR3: CASSPSGGFGTGELFF
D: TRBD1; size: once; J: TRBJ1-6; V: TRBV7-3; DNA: TGTGCCAGCAGCACGGACAGGGCGGGATCACCCCTCCACTTT; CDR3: CASSTDRAGSPLHF
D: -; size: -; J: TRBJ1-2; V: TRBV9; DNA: TGTGCCAGCAGCGCAACGACAGAAAACTATGGCTACACCTTC; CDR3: CASSATTENYGYTF
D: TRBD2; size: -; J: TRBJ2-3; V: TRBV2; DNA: TGTGCCAGCGGAAGAACTAGCGGGGGGGATGATACGCAGTATTTT; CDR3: CASGRTSGGDDTQYF
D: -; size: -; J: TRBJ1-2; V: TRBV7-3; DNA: TGTGCCAGCAGCTTTACTTCAGAAGGCTATGGCTACACCTTC; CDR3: CASSFTSEGYGYTF
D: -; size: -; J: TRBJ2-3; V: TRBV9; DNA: TGTGCCAGCAGCCCCACGGCACTGGCGGGGATTACAGATACGCAGTATTTT; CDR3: CASSPTALAGITDTQYF
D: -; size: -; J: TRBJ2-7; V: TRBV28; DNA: TGTGCCAGCAGCATAGGGATCTCCTACGAGCAGTACTTC; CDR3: CASSIGISYEQYF
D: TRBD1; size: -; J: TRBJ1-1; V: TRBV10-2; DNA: TGCGCCAGCAGTGAAAACCCGACAGGGGGTGTCACTGAAGCTTTCTTT; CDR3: CASSENPTGGVTEAFF
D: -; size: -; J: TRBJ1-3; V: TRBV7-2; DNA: TGTGCCAGCAGCTTAGCGTCAGGGACTACCTCTGGAAACACCATATATTTT; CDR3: CASSLASGTTSGNTIYF
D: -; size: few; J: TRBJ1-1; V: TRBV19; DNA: TGTGCCAGTAGTAAAGAGGCGCTCCGCGACGCTTTCTTT; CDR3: CASSKEALRDAFF
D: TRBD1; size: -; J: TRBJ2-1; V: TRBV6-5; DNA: TGTGCCAGCAGCTACGACAGGGTTGGTGAGCAGTTCTTC; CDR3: CASSYDRVGEQFF
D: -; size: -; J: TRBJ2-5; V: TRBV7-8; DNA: TGTGCCAGCAGTGACGAGAGGTGGATCATCGTCGACGAGACCCAGTACTTC; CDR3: CASSDERWIIVDETQYF
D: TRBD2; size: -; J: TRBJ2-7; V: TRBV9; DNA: TGTGCCAGCAGCGTAGGGCCCCCTACTAGCGGGGGGGCCTACGAGCAGTACTTC; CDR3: CASSVGPPTSGGAYEQYF
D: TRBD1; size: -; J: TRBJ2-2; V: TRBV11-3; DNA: TGTGCCAGCAGCGGAAGGGACAGCGCGAACACCGGGGAGCTGTTTTTT; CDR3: CASSGRDSANTGELFF